A selection of T cell receptor beta chains follows, all from one sample in a study of blood T cell repertoires in COVID-19. Generated by immunoSEQ multiplex PCR, the TCRdb table keeps only in-frame clones and is missing some. Among about 200,000 clones listed, around four fifths were seen once. Source material: peripheral blood. These receptors were obtained from a man aged 60 to 75 with COVID-19, enrolled during active disease. CDR3s include the opening cysteine and the closing phenylalanine or tryptophan. A D gene is named only where the DNA matches it firmly. Size is omitted from some rows. Given values are once, few, many or a class for expanded clones.

CDR3 length: 16; V gene: TRBV7-9; D gene: TRBD1; J gene: TRBJ1-5; clone size: -; CDR3 DNA: TGTGCCAGCAGCCCGAACGGGACAGGGGGAAGTCAGCCCCAGCATTTT; CDR3 protein: CASSPNGTGGSQPQHF
CDR3 length: 12; V gene: TRBV3-1/TRBV3-2; D gene: -; J gene: TRBJ2-2; clone size: -; CDR3 DNA: TGTGCCAGCAGCCAGGGGGGCGGGGAGCTGTTTTTT; CDR3 protein: CASSQGGGELFF
CDR3 length: 12; V gene: TRBV28; D gene: TRBD1; J gene: TRBJ2-7; clone size: -; CDR3 DNA: TGTGCCACCGGACAGGGTTGGTACGAGCAGTACTTC; CDR3 protein: CATGQGWYEQYF
CDR3 length: 15; V gene: TRBV5-1; D gene: -; J gene: TRBJ1-1; clone size: -; CDR3 DNA: TGCGCCAGCAGCTCGCAGACAAGCATGAACACTGAAGCTTTCTTT; CDR3 protein: CASSSQTSMNTEAFF
CDR3 length: 20; V gene: TRBV5-1; D gene: TRBD1; J gene: TRBJ1-2; clone size: -; CDR3 DNA: TGCGCCAGCAGCTTGGTTGGGCCCCGGGACAGAGGTGGAACTGGCTATGGCTACACCTTC; CDR3 protein: CASSLVGPRDRGGTGYGYTF
CDR3 length: 14; V gene: TRBV11-2; D gene: TRBD1; J gene: TRBJ2-7; clone size: -; CDR3 DNA: TGTGCCAGCAGCTTGGGGACAGAATCCTACGAGCAGTACTTC; CDR3 protein: CASSLGTESYEQYF
CDR3 length: 14; V gene: TRBV6-5; D gene: -; J gene: TRBJ1-2; clone size: -; CDR3 DNA: TGTGCCAGCAGCCTAGGGGAGGCCTCCGGTGGCTACACCTTC; CDR3 protein: CASSLGEASGGYTF
CDR3 length: 16; V gene: TRBV21-1; D gene: -; J gene: TRBJ1-2; clone size: -; CDR3 DNA: TGTGCCAGCAGCAAACCTCCGGGCAGGGATGTGTTGGGCTACACCTTC; CDR3 protein: CASSKPPGRDVLGYTF
CDR3 length: 15; V gene: TRBV11-2; D gene: -; J gene: TRBJ1-1; clone size: once; CDR3 DNA: TGTGCCAGACCCGCTGAGGTTGTGGGGGGCACTGAAGCTTTCTTT; CDR3 protein: CARPAEVVGGTEAFF
CDR3 length: 13; V gene: TRBV19; D gene: -; J gene: TRBJ1-2; clone size: -; CDR3 DNA: TGTGCCAGTAGTTACCTGGACTCGGGAGGCTACACCTTC; CDR3 protein: CASSYLDSGGYTF
CDR3 length: 16; V gene: TRBV18; D gene: -; J gene: TRBJ1-1; clone size: -; CDR3 DNA: TGTGCCAGCTCACCACAATGGCGAAGGGGGGGGACTGAAGCTTTCTTT; CDR3 protein: CASSPQWRRGGTEAFF
CDR3 length: 12; V gene: TRBV12-5; D gene: -; J gene: TRBJ2-7; clone size: -; CDR3 DNA: TGTGCTAGTGCCTGGGGTGGAGGCGAGCAGTACTTC; CDR3 protein: CASAWGGGEQYF
CDR3 length: 15; V gene: TRBV7-2; D gene: TRBD1; J gene: TRBJ1-2; clone size: -; CDR3 DNA: TGTGCCAGCAGCTTATCGACAGGGGGGTTGGATGGCTACACCTTC; CDR3 protein: CASSLSTGGLDGYTF
CDR3 length: 11; V gene: TRBV10-3; D gene: -; J gene: TRBJ2-2; clone size: few; CDR3 DNA: TGTGCCACCTCGAACACCGGGGAGCTGTTTTTT; CDR3 protein: CATSNTGELFF
CDR3 length: 13; V gene: TRBV29-1; D gene: -; J gene: TRBJ1-1; clone size: -; CDR3 DNA: TGCAGCGCCAAAGGAGTAGGGAACACTGAAGCTTTCTTT; CDR3 protein: CSAKGVGNTEAFF
CDR3 length: 15; V gene: TRBV7-8; D gene: -; J gene: TRBJ2-5; clone size: -; CDR3 DNA: TGTGCCAGCAGCTCGTCTTGGGGGGGCGAAGAGACCCAGTACTTC; CDR3 protein: CASSSSWGGEETQYF
CDR3 length: 13; V gene: TRBV10-1; D gene: -; J gene: TRBJ2-2; clone size: -; CDR3 DNA: TGCGCCAGCAGTGACAGGGACACCGGGGAGCTGTTTTTT; CDR3 protein: CASSDRDTGELFF
CDR3 length: 14; V gene: TRBV9; D gene: -; J gene: TRBJ1-1; clone size: -; CDR3 DNA: TGTGCCAGCAGCACCGGACCGGGGGGGACTGAAGCTTTCTTT; CDR3 protein: CASSTGPGGTEAFF
CDR3 length: 12; V gene: TRBV5-1; D gene: -; J gene: TRBJ1-2; clone size: -; CDR3 DNA: TGCGCCAGCAGTGACAGTATCTATGGCTACACCTTC; CDR3 protein: CASSDSIYGYTF
CDR3 length: 13; V gene: TRBV11-3; D gene: -; J gene: TRBJ2-2; clone size: -; CDR3 DNA: TGTGCCAGCAGCCCACCAGAGGCCGGGGAGCTGTTTTTT; CDR3 protein: CASSPPEAGELFF
CDR3 length: 16; V gene: TRBV28; D gene: TRBD1; J gene: TRBJ1-5; clone size: -; CDR3 DNA: TGTGCCAGCAGTCCCCCTAGGGGGACAGGGGATCAGCCCCAGCATTTT; CDR3 protein: CASSPPRGTGDQPQHF
CDR3 length: 16; V gene: TRBV4-1; D gene: TRBD1; J gene: TRBJ2-7; clone size: -; CDR3 DNA: TGCGCCAGCAGCCGTGATCCCGGGACAGGGGGGCGTGAGCAGTACTTC; CDR3 protein: CASSRDPGTGGREQYF
CDR3 length: 15; V gene: TRBV5-1; D gene: TRBD1; J gene: TRBJ2-2; clone size: -; CDR3 DNA: TGCGCCAGCAGCTCGGGACAGGGGGCGAACGGGGAGCTGTTTTTT; CDR3 protein: CASSSGQGANGELFF
CDR3 length: 16; V gene: TRBV10-3; D gene: TRBD1; J gene: TRBJ2-2; clone size: -; CDR3 DNA: TGTGCCATCAGTCAAAGGACAGGGCGGGGTTCCGGGGAGCTGTTTTTT; CDR3 protein: CAISQRTGRGSGELFF
CDR3 length: 14; V gene: TRBV6-1; D gene: -; J gene: TRBJ1-2; clone size: -; CDR3 DNA: TGTGCCAGCAGTGAAGGACAGGCGAACTATGGCTACACCTTC; CDR3 protein: CASSEGQANYGYTF
CDR3 length: 18; V gene: TRBV4-1; D gene: TRBD1; J gene: TRBJ1-2; clone size: once; CDR3 DNA: TGCGCCAGCAGCCATCTCATGCAAAAGGGACAGGGAGGGGATGGCTACACCTTC; CDR3 protein: CASSHLMQKGQGGDGYTF
CDR3 length: 16; V gene: TRBV6-2/TRBV6-3; D gene: TRBD1; J gene: TRBJ1-1; clone size: -; CDR3 DNA: TGTGCCAGCAGTTACCCGTTACAGGGGCTGAACACTGAAGCTTTCTTT; CDR3 protein: CASSYPLQGLNTEAFF
CDR3 length: 13; V gene: TRBV2; D gene: -; J gene: TRBJ2-7; clone size: -; CDR3 DNA: TGTGCCAGCAGTGGTACTAGAGTCTACGAGCAGTACTTC; CDR3 protein: CASSGTRVYEQYF
CDR3 length: 13; V gene: TRBV9; D gene: -; J gene: TRBJ2-5; clone size: -; CDR3 DNA: TGTGCCAGCAGCGTTGCCCTCCAGGAGACCCAGTACTTC; CDR3 protein: CASSVALQETQYF
CDR3 length: 15; V gene: TRBV25-1; D gene: -; J gene: TRBJ1-2; clone size: -; CDR3 DNA: TGTGCCAGCAGTGAGTGGGGGGGGACGCCCTATGGCTACACCTTC; CDR3 protein: CASSEWGGTPYGYTF
CDR3 length: 17; V gene: TRBV7-9; D gene: -; J gene: TRBJ1-1; clone size: -; CDR3 DNA: TGTGCCAGCAGCTTAGCACGACCTCAGGGGATTAACACTGAAGCTTTCTTT; CDR3 protein: CASSLARPQGINTEAFF
CDR3 length: 16; V gene: TRBV9; D gene: -; J gene: TRBJ1-3; clone size: -; CDR3 DNA: TGTGCCAGCAGCGTAGAGGGAGGAAACTCTGGAAACACCATATATTTT; CDR3 protein: CASSVEGGNSGNTIYF
CDR3 length: 14; V gene: TRBV7-3; D gene: TRBD2; J gene: TRBJ2-7; clone size: -; CDR3 DNA: TGTGCCAGCAGCTTCGGACTAGCCACGGACGAGCAGTACTTC; CDR3 protein: CASSFGLATDEQYF
CDR3 length: 15; V gene: TRBV5-1; D gene: TRBD2; J gene: TRBJ2-1; clone size: -; CDR3 DNA: TGCGCCAGCAGGTCCCTAGCGGGAGGGTGGAATGAGCAGTTCTTC; CDR3 protein: CASRSLAGGWNEQFF
CDR3 length: 15; V gene: TRBV5-1; D gene: TRBD1; J gene: TRBJ1-5; clone size: -; CDR3 DNA: TGCGCCAGCAGCTGGATACCGGGACAGGATCAGCCCCAGCATTTT; CDR3 protein: CASSWIPGQDQPQHF
CDR3 length: 14; V gene: TRBV28; D gene: -; J gene: TRBJ1-2; clone size: few; CDR3 DNA: TGTGCCAGCAGGACTGAGACAGGAGGCTATGGCTACACCTTC; CDR3 protein: CASRTETGGYGYTF
CDR3 length: 15; V gene: TRBV2; D gene: -; J gene: TRBJ1-4; clone size: -; CDR3 DNA: TGTGCCAGCAGTGAGGGCCAGTCGGCTAATGAAAAACTGTTTTTT; CDR3 protein: CASSEGQSANEKLFF
CDR3 length: 13; V gene: TRBV5-1; D gene: TRBD1; J gene: TRBJ1-2; clone size: -; CDR3 DNA: TGCGCCAGCAGCGCGGGACAGGGGTATGGCTACACCTTC; CDR3 protein: CASSAGQGYGYTF
CDR3 length: 17; V gene: TRBV4-1; D gene: -; J gene: TRBJ1-4; clone size: once; CDR3 DNA: TGCGCCAGCAGCCAAGAACCGAACGTAGCAACTAATGAAAAACTGTTTTTT; CDR3 protein: CASSQEPNVATNEKLFF
CDR3 length: 16; V gene: TRBV9; D gene: TRBD2; J gene: TRBJ2-5; clone size: -; CDR3 DNA: TGTGCCAGCAGCGTAGGGCCCAGCGGGAGGGAAGAGACCCAGTACTTC; CDR3 protein: CASSVGPSGREETQYF
CDR3 length: 13; V gene: TRBV7-7; D gene: -; J gene: TRBJ1-1; clone size: -; CDR3 DNA: TGTGCCAGCAGCCCAGACAGAACCACTGAAGCTTTCTTT; CDR3 protein: CASSPDRTTEAFF
CDR3 length: 15; V gene: TRBV19; D gene: -; J gene: TRBJ2-1; clone size: -; CDR3 DNA: TGTGCCAGTAGTATTGCGGGCGGGAACTACAATGAGCAGTTCTTC; CDR3 protein: CASSIAGGNYNEQFF
CDR3 length: 12; V gene: TRBV30; D gene: -; J gene: TRBJ1-1; clone size: -; CDR3 DNA: TGTGCCTGGAGTCGGAGGTGGACTGAAGCTTTCTTT; CDR3 protein: CAWSRRWTEAFF
CDR3 length: 18; V gene: TRBV10-3; D gene: TRBD1; J gene: TRBJ2-6; clone size: -; CDR3 DNA: TGTGCCATCAGTCCAGGGACAGCACCTCTCTCTGGGGCCAACGTCCTGACTTTC; CDR3 protein: CAISPGTAPLSGANVLTF
CDR3 length: 15; V gene: TRBV7-9; D gene: TRBD1; J gene: TRBJ1-1; clone size: -; CDR3 DNA: TGTGCCAGCAGCTTTGACCGGGACAGAAACACTGAAGCTTTCTTT; CDR3 protein: CASSFDRDRNTEAFF
CDR3 length: 14; V gene: TRBV4-3; D gene: -; J gene: TRBJ1-1; clone size: -; CDR3 DNA: TGCGCCAGCAGCCAAGGGCAGGTCAACACTGAAGCTTTCTTT; CDR3 protein: CASSQGQVNTEAFF
CDR3 length: 14; V gene: TRBV7-2; D gene: -; J gene: TRBJ1-2; clone size: -; CDR3 DNA: TGTGCCAGCAGCCGGGACACATCTAACTATGGCTACACCTTC; CDR3 protein: CASSRDTSNYGYTF
CDR3 length: 14; V gene: TRBV7-9; D gene: -; J gene: TRBJ1-2; clone size: -; CDR3 DNA: TGTGCCAGCAGCTTCGGGGGTCAAGGTCACGGCTACACCTTC; CDR3 protein: CASSFGGQGHGYTF
CDR3 length: 17; V gene: TRBV18; D gene: TRBD1; J gene: TRBJ1-3; clone size: once; CDR3 DNA: TGTGCCAGCTCACCGGGGGCACAGGGGGCAATTGGAAACACCATATATTTT; CDR3 protein: CASSPGAQGAIGNTIYF
CDR3 length: 14; V gene: TRBV30; D gene: TRBD1; J gene: TRBJ1-5; clone size: -; CDR3 DNA: TGTGCCTGGCGTGGACAGGGCCGCAATCAGCCCCAGCATTTT; CDR3 protein: CAWRGQGRNQPQHF
CDR3 length: 14; V gene: TRBV11-3; D gene: -; J gene: TRBJ1-1; clone size: -; CDR3 DNA: TGTGCCAGCAGCCCAACCCCGGGACACCCTGAAGCTTTCTTT; CDR3 protein: CASSPTPGHPEAFF
CDR3 length: 14; V gene: TRBV6-6; D gene: -; J gene: TRBJ1-2; clone size: once; CDR3 DNA: TGTGCCAGCAGTAACAGACAGCGAAACTATGGCTACACCTTC; CDR3 protein: CASSNRQRNYGYTF
CDR3 length: 14; V gene: TRBV6-5; D gene: -; J gene: TRBJ1-1; clone size: few; CDR3 DNA: TGTGCCAGCACTCCCCCAGGGGCGTTCGCTGAAGCTTTCTTT; CDR3 protein: CASTPPGAFAEAFF